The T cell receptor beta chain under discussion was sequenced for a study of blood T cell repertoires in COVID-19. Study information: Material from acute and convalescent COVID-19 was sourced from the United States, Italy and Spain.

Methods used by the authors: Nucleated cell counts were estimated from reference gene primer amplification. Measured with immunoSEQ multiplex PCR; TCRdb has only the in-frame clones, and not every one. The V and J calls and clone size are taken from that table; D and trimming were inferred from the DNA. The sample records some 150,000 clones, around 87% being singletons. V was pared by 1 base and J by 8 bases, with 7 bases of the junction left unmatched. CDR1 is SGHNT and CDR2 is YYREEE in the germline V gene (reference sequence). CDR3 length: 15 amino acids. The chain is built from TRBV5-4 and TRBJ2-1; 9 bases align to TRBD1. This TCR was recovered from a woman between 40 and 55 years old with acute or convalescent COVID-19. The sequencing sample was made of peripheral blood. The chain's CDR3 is CASSLTLTGGHEQFF. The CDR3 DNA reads TGTGCCAGCAGCTTGACCCTTACAGGGGGCCATGAGCAGTTCTTC.